This is a list of T cell receptor beta chains from one sample in a study of T cells expressing NK-cell markers. TCRdb reprocessed the 5' RACE reads, keeping one entry per CDR3 protein, no DNA. Its table records approximately 420,000 distinct CDR3 sequences. The sample comprised blood T cells: a sorted CD56 or NKG2C T cell subset, CD4+ or CD8+ T cells, or bulk PBMC T cells (not recorded which). These TCRs come from a woman between 50 and 59 years old in good health. CDR3s include the opening cysteine and the closing phenylalanine or tryptophan.

v_call,j_call,cdr3_aa
TRBV27,TRBJ2-2,CASNQAGGFGELFF
TRBV12-3/TRBV12-4,TRBJ2-3,CASSPGLANTDTQYF
TRBV12-3/TRBV12-4,TRBJ1-5,CASSPLPGEPQHF
TRBV20-1,TRBJ2-7,CSAVGTSYEQYF
TRBV2,TRBJ2-1,CASRGGAVRNEQFF
TRBV19,TRBJ2-5,CASSPRQGGIETQYF
TRBV28,TRBJ2-7,CASSPPGRGSYEQYF
TRBV6-1,TRBJ2-6,CASSEAVRGAGANVLTF
TRBV12-3/TRBV12-4,TRBJ1-1,CASSLQRRTEAFF
TRBV29-1,TRBJ1-3,CSGSPGTGDGNTIYF
TRBV12-3/TRBV12-4,TRBJ2-3,CASSAPTSGRASTQYF
TRBV5-1,TRBJ2-1,CASSLASLAGIYNEQFF
TRBV29-1,TRBJ2-1,CSVGMARGNEQFF
TRBV6-6,TRBJ2-1,CASSYNRDQFF
TRBV5-1,TRBJ1-6,CASSLDTGGRNSPLHF
TRBV4-1,TRBJ2-2,CASSARTSGNQRELFF
TRBV12-3/TRBV12-4,TRBJ2-4,CASSLGPVDLAKNIQYF
TRBV27,TRBJ2-7,CASSTPRDRAPYEQYF
TRBV5-1,TRBJ2-1,CASSLKSPGNEQFF
TRBV15,TRBJ2-5,CATSRDSVGPSQETQYF
TRBV19,TRBJ1-2,CASMRGMEGYTF
TRBV5-1,TRBJ1-2,CASSFVGANYGYTF
TRBV5-1,TRBJ2-7,CASSWEASGSRYEQYF
TRBV12-3/TRBV12-4,TRBJ2-2,CASSLIAGHTGELFF
TRBV14,TRBJ1-1,CASSRNRGRATEAFF
TRBV29-1,TRBJ2-3,CSVEGTSGTSTDTQYF
TRBV19,TRBJ2-5,CASSMGTSFETQYF
TRBV5-1,TRBJ1-2,CASSFRDGDYGYTF
TRBV12-3/TRBV12-4,TRBJ2-1,CASNIGAPRYNEQFF
TRBV27,TRBJ2-2,CASSFPTPSGPGELFF
TRBV29-1,TRBJ1-2,CSVEGEGSYGYTF
TRBV5-1,TRBJ2-7,CASSLAPVVQELYEQYF
TRBV18,TRBJ2-1,CASSPRPTSSYNEQFF
TRBV27,TRBJ2-1,CAIQPSGTSHNEQFF
TRBV24-1,TRBJ2-1,CATSEDRGPYNEQFF
TRBV7-2,TRBJ2-4,CASSGPNIQYF
TRBV10-3,TRBJ2-5,CAISEEEVRGTPRETQYF
TRBV5-1,TRBJ2-7,CASSLALQAHEQYF
TRBV6-5,TRBJ2-1,CASSRLLIANEQFF
TRBV20-1,TRBJ1-1,CSAPGQGTNTEAFF
TRBV5-1,TRBJ1-1,CASSPEQGGATEAFF
TRBV6-2/TRBV6-3,TRBJ2-1,CASRLAGLHPGNEQFF
TRBV29-1,TRBJ2-7,CSVANLGPNEQYF
TRBV4-1,TRBJ2-1,CASSLSGAGDNEQFF
TRBV20-1,TRBJ1-4,CSALPPGQGEKLFF
TRBV15,TRBJ2-3,CATRGQFSGSTATQYF
TRBV18,TRBJ2-3,CASSPGGGRTTDTQYF
TRBV24-1,TRBJ2-2,CATSDFTRGQTGELFF